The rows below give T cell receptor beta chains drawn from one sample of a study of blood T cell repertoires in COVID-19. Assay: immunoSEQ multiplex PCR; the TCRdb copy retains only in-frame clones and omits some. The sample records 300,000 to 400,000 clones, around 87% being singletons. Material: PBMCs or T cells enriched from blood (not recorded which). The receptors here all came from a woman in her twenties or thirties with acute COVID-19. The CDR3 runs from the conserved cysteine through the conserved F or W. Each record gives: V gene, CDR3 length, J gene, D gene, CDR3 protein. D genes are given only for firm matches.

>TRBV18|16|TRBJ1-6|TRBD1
CASSFTVGQGYSPLHF
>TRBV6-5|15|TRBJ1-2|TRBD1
CASSPSRDRVNGYTF
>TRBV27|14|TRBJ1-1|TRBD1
CASSSGTGWTEAFF
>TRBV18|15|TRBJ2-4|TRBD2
CASSPGGGAGNIQYF
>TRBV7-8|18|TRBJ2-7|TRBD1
CASSLTITQGNSEYEQYF
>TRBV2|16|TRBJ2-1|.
CASSEQLGSSYNEQFF
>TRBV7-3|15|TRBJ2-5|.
CASSLMTGSQETQYF
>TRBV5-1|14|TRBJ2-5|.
CASSLIPRGGTQYF
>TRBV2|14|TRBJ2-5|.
CASSGGLLQETQYF
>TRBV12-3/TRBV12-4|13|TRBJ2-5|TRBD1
CASSAGGRETQYF
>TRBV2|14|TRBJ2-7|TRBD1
CASRKDRGVGEQYF
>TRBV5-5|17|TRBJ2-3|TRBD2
CASSLAGGGVSTDTQYF
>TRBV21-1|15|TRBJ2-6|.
CASSKKGAGANVLTF
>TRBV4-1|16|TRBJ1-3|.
CASSQDRLTRRNTIYF
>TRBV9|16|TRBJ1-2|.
CASSVRTETGHYGYTF
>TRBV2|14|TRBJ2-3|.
CASSAGGSADTQYF
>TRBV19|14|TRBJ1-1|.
CASNQQGRATEAFF
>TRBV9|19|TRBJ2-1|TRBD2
CASGTGGLAGVEGYNEQFF
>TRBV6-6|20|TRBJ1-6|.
CASSRRPQYGERNRDSPLHF
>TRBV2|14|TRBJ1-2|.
CASSEAGSRYGYTF
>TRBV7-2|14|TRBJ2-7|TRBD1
CASSPIGQAYEQYF
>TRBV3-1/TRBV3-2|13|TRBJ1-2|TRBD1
CASSRGQGRGYTF
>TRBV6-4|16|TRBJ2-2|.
CASSAGRVMNTGELFF
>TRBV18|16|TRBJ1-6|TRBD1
CASSPYTTGANSPLHF
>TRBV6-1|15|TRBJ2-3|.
CASSDDGGSTDTQYF
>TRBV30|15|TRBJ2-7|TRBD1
CAWRRGTGVSREQYF
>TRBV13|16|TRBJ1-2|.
CASSSGGVGVNYGYTF
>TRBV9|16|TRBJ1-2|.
CASSVGPGGGNYGYTF
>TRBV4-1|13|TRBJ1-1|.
CASRYRMGNEAFF
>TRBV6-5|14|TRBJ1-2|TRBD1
CASSLQGAVHGYTF
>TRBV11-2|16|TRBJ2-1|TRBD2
CASSSGTSWAYNEQFF
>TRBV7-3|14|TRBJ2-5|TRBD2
CASSLAGGPETQYF
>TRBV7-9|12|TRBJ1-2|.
CASSSGKRFYTF
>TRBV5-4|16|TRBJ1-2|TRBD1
CASSDSSPGGGYGYTF
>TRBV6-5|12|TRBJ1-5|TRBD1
CASGTGSKPQHF
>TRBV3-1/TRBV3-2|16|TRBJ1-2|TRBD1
CASSRRDRGVDYGYTF
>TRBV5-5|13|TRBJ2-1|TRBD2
CASSTELAREQFF
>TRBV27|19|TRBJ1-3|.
CASSLSMQGRTNSGNTIYF
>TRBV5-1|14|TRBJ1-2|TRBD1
CASSRGGSADGYTF
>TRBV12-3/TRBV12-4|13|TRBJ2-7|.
CASSLGQTYEQYF
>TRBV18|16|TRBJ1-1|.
CASSPGAGLTNTEAFF
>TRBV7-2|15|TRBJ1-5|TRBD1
CASSFVTGANQPQHF
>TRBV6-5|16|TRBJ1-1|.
CASSYPQGRMNTEAFF
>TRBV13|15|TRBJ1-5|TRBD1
CASSLGQGVYQPQHF
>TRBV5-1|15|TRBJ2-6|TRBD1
CASSDRDSGANVLTF
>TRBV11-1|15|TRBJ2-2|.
CASSLIFSGAGELFF
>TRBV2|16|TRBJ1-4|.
CASSAGGVATNEKLFF
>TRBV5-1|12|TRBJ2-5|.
CASSGSQETQYF
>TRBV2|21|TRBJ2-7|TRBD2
CASSAKNVYGLAGGYSYEQYF
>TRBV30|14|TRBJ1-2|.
CAWSVAGWGGGYTF
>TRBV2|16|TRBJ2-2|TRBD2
CASRRDSGVRTGELFF
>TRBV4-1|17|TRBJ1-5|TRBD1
CASSPGDRGRNNQPQHF
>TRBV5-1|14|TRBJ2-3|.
CASSLRELTDTQYF
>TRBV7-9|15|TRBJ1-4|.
CASSLGRTRDEKLFF
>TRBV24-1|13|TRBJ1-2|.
CATSDLRSYGYTF